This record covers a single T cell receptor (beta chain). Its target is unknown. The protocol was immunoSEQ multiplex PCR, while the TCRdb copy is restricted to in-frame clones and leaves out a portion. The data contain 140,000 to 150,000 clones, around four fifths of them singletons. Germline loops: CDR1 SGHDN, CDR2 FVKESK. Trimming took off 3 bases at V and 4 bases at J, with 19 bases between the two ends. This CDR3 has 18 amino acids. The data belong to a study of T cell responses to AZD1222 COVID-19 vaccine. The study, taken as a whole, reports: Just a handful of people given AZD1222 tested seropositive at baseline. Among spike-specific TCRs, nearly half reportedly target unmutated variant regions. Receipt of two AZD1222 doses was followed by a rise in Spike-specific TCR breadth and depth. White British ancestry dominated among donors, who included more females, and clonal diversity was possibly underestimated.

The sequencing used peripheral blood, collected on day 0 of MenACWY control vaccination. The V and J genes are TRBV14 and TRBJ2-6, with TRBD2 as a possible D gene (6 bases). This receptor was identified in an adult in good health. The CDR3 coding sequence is TGTGCCAGCAGCCAGAGGAGGGATATGGGAACAGGGGCCAACGTCCTGACTTTC. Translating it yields CASSQRRDMGTGANVLTF. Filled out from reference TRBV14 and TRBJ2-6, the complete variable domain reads EAGVTQFPSHSVIEKGQTVTLRCDPISGHDNLYWYRRVMGKEIKFLLHFVKESKQDESGMPNNRFLAERTGGTYSTLKVQPAELEDSGVYFCASSQRRDMGTGANVLTFGAGSRLTVL.